This T cell receptor (beta chain) was documented in a study of blood T cell repertoires in COVID-19. V lost 8 bases and J 6 bases, leaving 20 bases between the germline ends. The CDR3 runs 14 residues. Per germline, CDR1 GTSNPN and CDR2 SVGIG (reference sequence). Per the original data handling: Amplification from reference gene primers served as the basis for estimated nucleated cell counts. Data came from immunoSEQ multiplex PCR; TCRdb stores just in-frame clones and leaves some out. For V, J and clone size, that table is used; D and trimming come from the DNA. The data hold under 250,000 clones, with 75% to 90% observed a single time.

Sequenced: peripheral blood. This chain joins TRBV30 and TRBJ1-5; D perhaps matches TRBD1 (5 bases). The sequence derives from a man aged 40-49 years with acute or convalescent COVID-19. The CDR3 here is CAHDSGSMGQPQHF. CDR3 nucleotides: TGTGCCCATGACAGCGGGTCCATGGGTCAGCCCCAGCATTTT.